This T cell receptor (beta chain) stems from a study of Graves' ophthalmopathy and Graves' hyperthyroidism. Hyperthyroidism in these 18- to 65-year-old patients was newly diagnosed, lasting under 2 months. Ineligible for inclusion were patients with other autoimmune diseases, uncontrolled infections, pregnancy or lactation. Physicians reached a diagnosis by relying on clinical symptoms, serum thyroxine, TRAb, thyroid ultrasound and orbital computed tomography. Findings and caveats of the study: Using a 13-signature model, the authors split ophthalmopathy from stable hyperthyroidism, with 85% to 90% sensitivity and around 84% specificity.

There are a few counts of this clonotype. Its antigen is not known. The CDR3 is 18 amino acids. V dropped 2 bases and J dropped 0 bases, with 14 bases sitting between them. Germline CDR1 and CDR2: MGHRA and YSYEKL. TCR beta CDR3 regions were amplified from RNA transcripts. The first-round RT-PCR employed HTBI primers together with the Qiagen OneStep RT-PCR kit. A multiplex PCR was then performed as the second round. TCRdb fed the multiplex PCR reads into MiXCR, producing one record per CDR3 protein. The table has 300,000 to 450,000 distinct CDR3 sequences, about 17% seen once. The J gene is TRBJ2-6, the V gene TRBV4-1, with D possibly matching TRBD2 (5 bases). Sequencing was performed on peripheral blood. This sequence originates from an adult woman with stable Graves' hyperthyroidism. The CDR3 protein is CASSQRPGLLSGANVLTF. The DNA of the CDR3 is TGCGCCAGCAGCCAACGGCCGGGGTTACTCTCTGGGGCCAACGTCCTGACTTTC.